This entry concerns a single T cell receptor beta chain. Germline CDR1 and CDR2: MNHEY and SVGAGI. CDR3 length: 14 amino acids. V dropped 6 bases and J dropped 2 bases, with 13 bases sitting between them. The table came from immunoSEQ multiplex PCR; TCRdb's copy has only in-frame clones and leaves some out. The table shows around 80,000 clones, with around 94% occurring only once. These data are taken from a study of technical replicates of blood from a few donors. This receptor was identified in a human donor in good health. The sample was T cells isolated from PBMCs. This sequence joins TRBV6-5 and TRBJ1-1; D remains ambiguous. The CDR3 sequence is CASRPREYNTEAFF. Here the CDR3 DNA reads TGTGCCAGCAGACCAAGAGAGTATAACACTGAAGCTTTCTTT.